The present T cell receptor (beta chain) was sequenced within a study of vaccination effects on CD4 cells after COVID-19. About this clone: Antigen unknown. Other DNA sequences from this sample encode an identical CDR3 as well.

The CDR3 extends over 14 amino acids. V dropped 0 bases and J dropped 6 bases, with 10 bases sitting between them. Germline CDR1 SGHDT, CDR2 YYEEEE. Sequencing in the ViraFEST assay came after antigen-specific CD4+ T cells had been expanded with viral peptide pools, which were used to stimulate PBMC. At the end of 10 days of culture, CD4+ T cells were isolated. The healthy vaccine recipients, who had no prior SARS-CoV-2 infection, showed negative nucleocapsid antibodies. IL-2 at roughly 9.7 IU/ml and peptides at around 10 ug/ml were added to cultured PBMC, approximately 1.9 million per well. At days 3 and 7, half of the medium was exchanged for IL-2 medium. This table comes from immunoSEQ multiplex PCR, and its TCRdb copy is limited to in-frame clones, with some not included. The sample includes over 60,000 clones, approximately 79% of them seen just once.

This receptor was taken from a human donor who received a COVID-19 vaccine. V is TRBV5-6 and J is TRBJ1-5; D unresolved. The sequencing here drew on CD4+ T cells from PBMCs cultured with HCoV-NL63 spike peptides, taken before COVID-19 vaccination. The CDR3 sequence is CASSLDRGSQPQHF. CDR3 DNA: TGTGCCAGCAGCTTGGACAGAGGATCTCAGCCCCAGCATTTT.